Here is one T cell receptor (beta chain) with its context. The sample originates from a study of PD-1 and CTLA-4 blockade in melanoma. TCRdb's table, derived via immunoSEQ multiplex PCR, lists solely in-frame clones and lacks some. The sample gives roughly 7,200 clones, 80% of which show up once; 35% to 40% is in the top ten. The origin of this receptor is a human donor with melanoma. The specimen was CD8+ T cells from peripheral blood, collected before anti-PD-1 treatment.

The CDR3 loop reads CASSDSRSTNSPLHF. The DNA of the CDR3 is TGTGCCAGCAGTGACTCCCGTTCCACTAATTCACCCCTCCACTTT. The V call is TRBV2, the J call TRBJ1-6; the D is unclear. CDR1 is SNHLY and CDR2 is FYNNEI in the germline V gene. Trimming took off 3 bases at V and 6 bases at J, with 12 bases between the two ends. The CDR3 is 15 amino acids.